This record looks at one TCR beta chain sequence and its context. The antigen remains undetermined. This sample was taken from a study of T cell responses to AZD1222 COVID-19 vaccine. Study summary: Researchers grouped second doses given at about 4 or about 12 weeks into one pool.

Only in-frame clones appear in the TCRdb table, and some are missing; sequencing was by immunoSEQ multiplex PCR. The data show some 99,000 clones, around 93% seen once. Whole-study findings and limits: The donors showed a predominance of white British ancestry and of females, with possible underestimation of clonal diversity. Targeting of unmutated variant regions was reportedly seen in nearly half of spike-specific TCRs.

The source material was peripheral blood, sampled on day 0 of AZD1222 vaccination. This TCR was sampled from an adult in good health.

This chain's CDR3 is CASSYPGGGYTF. For the CDR3, the DNA is TGTGCCAGTAGTTACCCAGGTGGTGGCTACACCTTC. The V call is TRBV19, the J call TRBJ1-2; D not resolved. Germline V gives CDR1 LNHDA, CDR2 SQIVND (reference sequence). The CDR3 has 12 residues. The V gene lost 5 bases and the J gene lost 7 bases, with 11 bases spanning the gap.